This T cell receptor beta chain was retrieved from a study of graft-versus-host responses after intestinal transplantation. The method was immunoSEQ multiplex PCR; TCRdb's version includes in-frame clones alone and lacks a portion of them. The sample carries 43,000 or so clones, about 93% recorded once. Germline V CDR1 and CDR2: MNHEY, SVGAGI. The ends were cut back, 4 bases at V and 1 base at J, with 10 bases in the middle. The CDR3 sequence is 14 residues long. This sequence originates from a human patient who received an intestinal transplant, so some T cells may come from the graft donor. This rearrangement joins TRBV6-5 to TRBJ1-1; possibly TRBD1 for D (6 bases). Sequenced material: PBMCs, taken around 800 days after a first intestinal transplant, on the day of a second. CDR3 amino acids: CASSLQQGNTEAFF. The DNA of the CDR3 is TGTGCCAGCAGTTTACAACAGGGGAACACTGAAGCTTTCTTT.